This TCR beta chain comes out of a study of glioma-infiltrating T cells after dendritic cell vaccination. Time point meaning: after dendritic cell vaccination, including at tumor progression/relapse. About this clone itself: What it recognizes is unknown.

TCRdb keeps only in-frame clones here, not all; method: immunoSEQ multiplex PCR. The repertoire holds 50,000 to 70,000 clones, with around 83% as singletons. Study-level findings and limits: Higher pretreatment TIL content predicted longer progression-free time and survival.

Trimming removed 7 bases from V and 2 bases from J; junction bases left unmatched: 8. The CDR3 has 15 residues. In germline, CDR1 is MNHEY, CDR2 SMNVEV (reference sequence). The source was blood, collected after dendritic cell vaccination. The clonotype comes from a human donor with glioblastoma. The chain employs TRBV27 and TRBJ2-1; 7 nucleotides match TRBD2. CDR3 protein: CASKSPSGAYNEQFF. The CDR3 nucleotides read TGTGCCAGCAAGTCCCCCAGCGGGGCCTACAATGAGCAGTTCTTC.